Listed below are T cell receptor beta chains from one sample, sequenced in a study of OX40 agonist ivuxolimab in advanced cancers. Generated by immunoSEQ multiplex PCR, the TCRdb table keeps only in-frame clones and is missing some. The sample has under 95,000 clones, around 86% seen once. The sequencing here drew on CD4+ or CD8+ T cells sorted from blood, taken in a trial of the OX40 agonist ivuxolimab. The receptors shown here come from an adult with an advanced solid tumor such as melanoma, head and neck, liver or kidney cancer. Each CDR3 is given with its conserved first and last residue. A D gene is named only where the DNA matches it firmly. For some rows the clone size is stated as once, few or many, or as a class when expanded; others skip it.

v_gene	d_gene	len	j_gene	abundance	CDR3aa	CDR3nt
TRBV19	TRBD1	15	TRBJ1-4	-	CASNRKGQGNEKLFF	TGTGCCAGTAACCGGAAGGGACAGGGTAATGAAAAACTGTTTTTT
TRBV7-2	TRBD2	15	TRBJ2-1	-	CASSLETSFYNEQFF	TGTGCCAGCAGCTTAGAGACTAGCTTTTACAATGAGCAGTTCTTC
TRBV7-9	-	14	TRBJ2-7	few	CASSSGIPPYEQYF	TGTGCCAGCAGCTCAGGGATTCCTCCCTACGAGCAGTACTTC
TRBV6-5	-	13	TRBJ2-1	-	CASSPMGVTKQFF	TGTGCCAGCAGTCCGATGGGGGTGACGAAGCAGTTCTTC
TRBV27	TRBD1	16	TRBJ2-4	-	CASSPGQGAAKNIQYF	TGTGCCAGCAGTCCAGGACAGGGGGCGGCCAAAAACATTCAGTACTTC
TRBV5-1	-	15	TRBJ1-1	-	CASSLNYREDTEAFF	TGCGCCAGCAGCTTGAACTACAGGGAGGACACTGAAGCTTTCTTT
TRBV18	-	14	TRBJ2-4	once	CASSPQGRQNIQYF	TGTGCCAGCTCACCACAGGGACGGCAAAACATTCAGTACTTC
TRBV5-5	-	14	TRBJ1-2	-	CASSLVADPYGYTF	TGTGCCAGCAGCTTGGTAGCAGATCCCTATGGCTACACCTTC
TRBV13	TRBD1	15	TRBJ1-2	-	CASSLGTGRGYGYTF	TGTGCCAGCAGCTTGGGGACAGGGAGGGGCTATGGCTACACCTTC
TRBV7-9	TRBD1	14	TRBJ2-5	-	CASSLTGAGETQYF	TGTGCCAGCAGCCTGACAGGGGCGGGGGAGACCCAGTACTTC
TRBV9	-	15	TRBJ2-2	few	CASSPGPSQAGELFF	TGTGCCAGCAGCCCAGGACCCAGTCAGGCCGGGGAGCTGTTTTTT
TRBV6-5	-	13	TRBJ1-3	-	CAAYEGSGNTIYF	TGTGCCGCCTATGAGGGCTCTGGAAACACCATATATTTT
TRBV6-1	TRBD1	14	TRBJ1-5	-	CESRDRGSNQPQHF	TGTGAGTCGAGGGACAGGGGTAGCAATCAGCCCCAGCATTTT
TRBV10-3	-	15	TRBJ1-5	-	CATRGGQGRDQPQHF	TGTGCCACCCGGGGGGGCCAGGGGAGGGATCAGCCCCAGCATTTT
TRBV5-6	-	14	TRBJ1-2	-	CASSYDSPTYGYTF	TGTGCCAGCAGCTACGACAGTCCTACCTATGGCTACACCTTC
TRBV5-1	-	14	TRBJ1-4	-	CASSLGERNEKLFF	TGCGCCAGCAGCTTGGGAGAACGGAATGAAAAACTGTTTTTT
TRBV7-6	-	14	TRBJ1-2	-	CASSLAGGRGGYTF	TGTGCCAGCAGCTTAGCGGGGGGCAGAGGGGGCTACACCTTC
TRBV7-9	-	16	TRBJ2-1	-	CASSPTSRSSYNEQFF	TGTGCCAGCAGCCCCACTAGTAGGAGCTCCTACAATGAGCAGTTCTTC
TRBV2	-	12	TRBJ2-1	-	CASRKGEGEQFF	TGTGCCAGCAGGAAGGGAGAGGGTGAGCAGTTCTTC
TRBV7-8	TRBD1	16	TRBJ1-2	-	CASSLGQQAGGYGYTF	TGTGCCAGCAGCTTAGGCCAACAGGCAGGGGGCTATGGCTACACCTTC
TRBV18	-	15	TRBJ1-6	-	CASSRVGGANSPLHF	TGTGCCAGCTCACGGGTGGGGGGCGCGAATTCACCCCTCCACTTT
TRBV30	-	12	TRBJ1-3	-	CAWSVPGNTIYF	TGTGCCTGGAGTGTTCCCGGAAACACCATATATTTT
TRBV7-8	-	18	TRBJ2-7	-	CASSLGFRRQEPTGEQYF	TGTGCCAGCAGCTTAGGGTTTCGGAGGCAGGAACCTACGGGCGAGCAGTACTTC
TRBV27	-	13	TRBJ2-7	-	CASSERAVYEQYF	TGTGCCAGCAGTGAACGAGCAGTCTACGAGCAGTACTTC
TRBV21-1	-	17	TRBJ2-7	-	CASSKPGTSEPSYEQYF	TGTGCCAGCAGCAAACCGGGGACTAGCGAGCCCTCCTACGAGCAGTACTTC
TRBV7-2	TRBD1	15	TRBJ1-1	-	CASSPRTGRNTEAFF	TGTGCCAGCAGCCCCCGGACAGGGAGGAACACTGAAGCTTTCTTT
TRBV5-1	-	16	TRBJ2-5	-	CASSRGDRLGEETQYF	TGCGCCAGCAGCCGGGGAGACAGGTTAGGTGAAGAGACCCAGTACTTC
TRBV30	-	13	TRBJ1-5	-	CAWTIREGQPQHF	TGTGCCTGGACGATCAGGGAAGGTCAGCCCCAGCATTTT
TRBV7-9	TRBD1	14	TRBJ1-2	-	CASSSTGTDYGYTF	TGTGCCAGCAGCTCCACCGGGACAGACTATGGCTACACCTTC
TRBV18	-	14	TRBJ1-3	-	CASSPKQTGNTIYF	TGTGCCAGCTCACCAAAACAGACTGGAAACACCATATATTTT
TRBV4-1	-	15	TRBJ1-3	once	CASSPGEGSGNTIYF	TGCGCCAGCAGCCCAGGAGAGGGCTCTGGAAACACCATATATTTT
TRBV7-2	-	16	TRBJ2-1	few	CASIRYGGSSYNEQFF	TGTGCCAGCATCAGATACGGTGGGAGCTCCTACAATGAGCAGTTCTTC
TRBV2	-	14	TRBJ1-2	-	CASTQTGANYGYTF	TGTGCCAGCACCCAGACAGGAGCTAACTATGGCTACACCTTC
TRBV5-1	-	16	TRBJ2-2	-	CASSSAGDMRSGELFF	TGCGCCAGCAGCTCGGCAGGGGACATGAGATCCGGGGAGCTGTTTTTT
TRBV7-6	-	12	TRBJ2-2	-	CASYTAGGELFF	TGTGCCAGCTACACCGCGGGTGGGGAGCTGTTTTTT
TRBV6-1	-	14	TRBJ2-7	-	CASILDGAAYEQYF	TGTGCCAGCATTCTGGACGGGGCAGCCTACGAGCAGTACTTC
TRBV7-2	-	14	TRBJ2-2	-	CASSLGVNTGELFF	TGTGCCAGCAGCCTCGGGGTGAACACCGGGGAGCTGTTTTTT
TRBV27	TRBD1	18	TRBJ2-7	-	CASSLLPFPGQSSYEQYF	TGTGCCAGCAGTTTACTACCCTTCCCGGGACAGAGCTCCTACGAGCAGTACTTC
TRBV6-6	TRBD1	15	TRBJ1-2	few	CASSYSNRGYYGYTF	TGTGCCAGCAGTTACTCGAACAGGGGATACTATGGCTACACCTTC
TRBV5-1	TRBD2	14	TRBJ2-5	-	CASSQSRDYQTQYF	TGCGCCAGCAGCCAAAGCCGGGACTACCAGACCCAGTACTTC
TRBV5-1	TRBD1	14	TRBJ2-7	-	CASGSGTALREQYF	TGCGCCAGCGGATCCGGGACAGCCTTAAGGGAGCAGTACTTC
TRBV11-3	-	12	TRBJ2-3	-	CASSLVDAAQYF	TGTGCCAGCAGCTTAGTCGATGCGGCGCAGTATTTT
TRBV7-3	-	14	TRBJ2-3	once	CASSPGLSTDTQYF	TGTGCCAGCAGCCCCGGACTATCCACAGATACGCAGTATTTT
TRBV10-3	TRBD1	14	TRBJ1-5	-	CAISGGTADQPQHF	TGTGCCATCAGTGGAGGGACAGCCGATCAGCCCCAGCATTTT
TRBV9	TRBD1	14	TRBJ1-6	-	CASSVYSDRAPLHF	TGTGCCAGCAGCGTATATTCCGACAGGGCGCCCCTCCACTTT
TRBV6-5	-	14	TRBJ2-5	medium-sized	CASSRLTLGETQYF	TGTGCCAGCAGTAGACTCACCCTAGGGGAGACCCAGTACTTC